A single T cell receptor (beta chain) is shown here with its context. The antigen is unknown. Germline loops: CDR1 SGHVS, CDR2 FNYEAQ. Between the trimmed V and J ends, which lost 5 bases and 0 bases, there was a span of 11 bases. The CDR3 is 16 amino acids. The data derive from a study of OX40 agonist ivuxolimab in advanced cancers. Data came from immunoSEQ multiplex PCR; TCRdb stores just in-frame clones and leaves some out. Of roughly 49,000 clones in the sample, about 88% were seen once. Study-level points and caveats: The antigens recognized by the expanded peripheral T cells, that is their antigen specificity, were not determined.

The chain joins TRBV7-6 to TRBJ2-6; D is uncertain. This receptor was identified in an adult with an advanced solid tumor such as melanoma, head and neck, liver or kidney cancer. Sequenced material: CD4+ or CD8+ T cells sorted from blood, taken in a trial of the OX40 agonist ivuxolimab. This CDR3 is CASSPMQSSGANVLTF. In nucleotides, the CDR3 is TGTGCCAGCAGCCCCATGCAGAGCTCTGGGGCCAACGTCCTGACTTTC.